Below are 2 T cell receptor beta chains sequenced from a single sample in a study of shared clonotypes between healthy human individuals. Using immunoSEQ multiplex PCR, the repertoire was profiled, and TCRdb retains in-frame clones only, with some absent. The data show approximately 2,300,000 clones, approximately 90% seen once. Sequencing used naive CD4+ T cells from PBMCs. The subset is: CD45RA+ positively selected. The source is a man aged 18-30 years in good health. Some clones in this sample may be carry-over from other donors' samples.

J is TRBJ2-1 and V is TRBV29-1; D ambiguous. The CDR3 runs to 15 residues. The V end lost 2 bases, the J end lost 5 bases, and 16 bases lay between the germline ends. In germline, CDR1 is SQVTM, CDR2 ANQGSEA. CDR3 amino acids: CSVEYWAARNNEQFF. The CDR3 DNA reads as TGCAGCGTTGAATATTGGGCCGCCAGGAACAATGAGCAGTTCTTC.

This CDR3 is CASSPEGGRANTGELFF. CDR3 nucleotides: TGTGCCAGCAGCCCGGAAGGGGGCAGGGCAAACACCGGGGAGCTGTTTTTT. The J gene is TRBJ2-2, the V gene TRBV5-8, with 7 positions matching TRBD1. The CDR3 is 17 amino acids. CDR1 and CDR2 from the germline V gene are SGHTS and YDEGEE. V was pared by 4 bases and J by 2 bases, with 11 bases of the junction left unmatched.